A single T cell receptor (beta chain) is shown here with its context. Trimming took 1 base from V and 12 from J, leaving 13 bases between them. The germline V gene has CDR1 LGHNA and CDR2 YSLEER. This CDR3 spans 13 amino acids. Produced via immunoSEQ multiplex PCR; TCRdb's table is partial and in-frame only. Among about 70,000 clones listed, approximately 94% were seen once. The source of the sample is a study of T cell changes during pregnancy in multiple sclerosis. The receptor's source is a female donor with multiple sclerosis, enrolled in a pregnancy study. The chain combines TRBV4-3 with TRBJ2-1; perhaps TRBD1 as D (5 bases). The sample consisted of peripheral blood, taken in the third trimester of pregnancy. CDR3 protein: CASSQGQGSGQFF. As DNA, the CDR3 is TGCGCCAGCAGCCAAGGCCAGGGTTCGGGGCAGTTCTTC.